This is a list of T cell receptor beta chains from one sample in a study of blood T cell repertoires in COVID-19. TCRdb's copy holds only in-frame clones and misses some; the assay was immunoSEQ multiplex PCR. The data contain around 56,000 clones, approximately 90% of them seen just once; the ten biggest clones take up around a sixth. Sequenced input: peripheral blood. These receptors originate from a man at least 80 years old with acute or convalescent COVID-19. Each CDR3 is given with its conserved first and last residue. D genes are given only for firm matches. Clone size is given for some rows only: seen once, a few or many times, or a class if the clone is expanded.

d_gene: TRBD1; v_gene: TRBV3-1/TRBV3-2; abundance: -; CDR3aa: CASSPGGKLEKLFF
d_gene: TRBD2; v_gene: TRBV15; abundance: -; CDR3aa: CATSRDTARGVEETQYF
d_gene: -; v_gene: TRBV5-6; abundance: -; CDR3aa: CASSLVLGAPTPGETQYF
d_gene: TRBD1; v_gene: TRBV9; abundance: -; CDR3aa: CASSAQQGAGGYTF
d_gene: -; v_gene: TRBV3-1/TRBV3-2; abundance: once; CDR3aa: CASSTSGGELFF
d_gene: TRBD2; v_gene: TRBV7-6; abundance: -; CDR3aa: CASSPGLAARSEQFF
d_gene: TRBD2; v_gene: TRBV3-1/TRBV3-2; abundance: -; CDR3aa: CASSLLLAGGSTDTQYF
d_gene: TRBD1; v_gene: TRBV18; abundance: -; CDR3aa: CASSPRATGGLSYEQYF
d_gene: TRBD1; v_gene: TRBV7-9; abundance: -; CDR3aa: CASSPTGTNYGYTF
d_gene: -; v_gene: TRBV5-1; abundance: -; CDR3aa: CASSLASGLGETQYF
d_gene: -; v_gene: TRBV6-6; abundance: -; CDR3aa: CASSYLQLGYGYTF
d_gene: -; v_gene: TRBV11-1; abundance: -; CDR3aa: CASSRGGTDTQYF
d_gene: -; v_gene: TRBV18; abundance: -; CDR3aa: CASSPLPTSGGLDTEAFF
d_gene: TRBD2; v_gene: TRBV9; abundance: -; CDR3aa: CASSVGVTSGGRFQETQYF
d_gene: -; v_gene: TRBV3-1/TRBV3-2; abundance: once; CDR3aa: CASSQGLNQPQHF
d_gene: -; v_gene: TRBV5-1; abundance: -; CDR3aa: CASSLVGGEQYF
d_gene: -; v_gene: TRBV20-1; abundance: -; CDR3aa: CGGKFYNEQFF
d_gene: -; v_gene: TRBV7-8; abundance: -; CDR3aa: CASSPGVRLVPSAYEQYF
d_gene: TRBD2; v_gene: TRBV24-1; abundance: -; CDR3aa: CATSDSQAGGPQETQYF
d_gene: -; v_gene: TRBV30; abundance: once; CDR3aa: CAWSRGYNSPLHF
d_gene: TRBD1; v_gene: TRBV27; abundance: -; CDR3aa: CASSLRGTDRDPQHF
d_gene: -; v_gene: TRBV5-1; abundance: -; CDR3aa: CASSLGSSEEKLFF
d_gene: -; v_gene: TRBV11-2; abundance: medium-sized; CDR3aa: CASSLISANTGELFF
d_gene: TRBD2; v_gene: TRBV19; abundance: once; CDR3aa: CATGTIPAGGEQFF
d_gene: -; v_gene: TRBV5-1; abundance: -; CDR3aa: CASSLDSTNTGELFF
d_gene: -; v_gene: TRBV3-1/TRBV3-2; abundance: once; CDR3aa: CASSQGSEYEQYF
d_gene: TRBD1; v_gene: TRBV6-2/TRBV6-3; abundance: -; CDR3aa: CASSTPGGAKSYEQYF
d_gene: TRBD1; v_gene: TRBV10-1; abundance: -; CDR3aa: CASSETNGTERKNTEAFF
d_gene: -; v_gene: TRBV6-5; abundance: -; CDR3aa: CASSYAWVGAHEQYF
d_gene: TRBD1; v_gene: TRBV28; abundance: -; CDR3aa: CASRDRDNEQFF
d_gene: TRBD1; v_gene: TRBV15; abundance: -; CDR3aa: CATSKGRGNYGYTF
d_gene: -; v_gene: TRBV28; abundance: -; CDR3aa: CASSSQGSGSYNSPLHF
d_gene: TRBD1; v_gene: TRBV29-1; abundance: -; CDR3aa: CSASLTGNEQYF
d_gene: -; v_gene: TRBV5-4; abundance: -; CDR3aa: CASSLDPGRNEQFF
d_gene: TRBD1; v_gene: TRBV5-1; abundance: -; CDR3aa: CASSSSPGQGIGEKLFF
d_gene: -; v_gene: TRBV25-1; abundance: -; CDR3aa: CASSGSGATNEKLFF
d_gene: -; v_gene: TRBV6-5; abundance: once; CDR3aa: CASSYSGRGNEKLFF
d_gene: -; v_gene: TRBV5-4; abundance: -; CDR3aa: CASSPLPTGPSTDTQYF
d_gene: -; v_gene: TRBV3-1/TRBV3-2; abundance: few; CDR3aa: CASSQGLRTDTQYF
d_gene: TRBD2; v_gene: TRBV3-1/TRBV3-2; abundance: -; CDR3aa: CASSQGLGGTQYF